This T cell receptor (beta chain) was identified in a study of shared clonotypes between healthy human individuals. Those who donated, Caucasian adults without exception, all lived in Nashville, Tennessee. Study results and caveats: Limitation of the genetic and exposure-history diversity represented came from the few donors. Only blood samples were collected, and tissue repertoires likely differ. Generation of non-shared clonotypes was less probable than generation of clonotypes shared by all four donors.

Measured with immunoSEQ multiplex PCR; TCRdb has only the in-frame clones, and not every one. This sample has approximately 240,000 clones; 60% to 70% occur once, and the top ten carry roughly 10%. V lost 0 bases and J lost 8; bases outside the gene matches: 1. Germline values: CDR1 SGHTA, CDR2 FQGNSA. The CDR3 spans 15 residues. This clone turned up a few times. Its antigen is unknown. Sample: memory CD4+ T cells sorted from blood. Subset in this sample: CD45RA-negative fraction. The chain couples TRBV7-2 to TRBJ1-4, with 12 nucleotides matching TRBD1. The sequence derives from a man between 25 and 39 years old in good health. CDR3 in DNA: TGTGCCAGCAGCTTAGCCGGGACAGGGGGCGAAAAACTGTTTTTT. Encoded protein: CASSLAGTGGEKLFF.